Each of the 28 T cell receptor beta chains below was sequenced from the same sample in a study of OX40 agonist ivuxolimab in advanced cancers. The protocol was immunoSEQ multiplex PCR, while the TCRdb copy is restricted to in-frame clones and leaves out a portion. The sample lists about 98,000 clones; more than 85% were seen once. Sequencing used CD4+ or CD8+ T cells sorted from blood, obtained in a trial of the OX40 agonist ivuxolimab. These receptors came from an adult with an advanced solid tumor such as melanoma, head and neck, liver or kidney cancer.

The chain uses TRBV28 and TRBJ1-2; D uncertain. Trimming removed 10 bases from V and 4 bases from J, with 13 bases in between. The CDR3 spans 12 residues. Germline CDR1 MDHEN, CDR2 SYDVKM. CDR3 amino acids: CATTGQLYGYTF. CDR3 nucleotides: TGTGCCACCACCGGCCAGCTCTATGGCTACACCTTC.

The V call is TRBV9, the J call TRBJ2-1, with a weak D call TRBD2 (5 bases). V lost 4 bases to trimming and J lost 8 bases, with 13 bases between them. The germline CDR1 and CDR2 sequences are SGDLS and YYNGEE. This CDR3 has 13 residues. The CDR3 region is CASSYNLGDEQFF. The DNA of the CDR3 is TGTGCCAGCAGCTATAACTTGGGAGATGAGCAGTTCTTC. The whole variable domain, remainder taken from reference TRBV9 and TRBJ2-1, is DSGVTQTPKHLITATGQRVTLRCSPRSGDLSVYWYQQSLDQGLQFLIQYYNGEERAKGNILERFSAQQFPDLHSELNLSSLELGDSALYFCASSYNLGDEQFFGPGTRLTVL.

The chain recombines TRBV6-6 with TRBJ1-4; D may be TRBD1 (6 bases). The CDR3 extends over 14 amino acids. The V end lost 6 bases, the J end lost 6 bases, and 14 bases lay between the germline ends. CDR1 and CDR2 (germline): MNHNY, SVGAGI (reference sequence). The CDR3 DNA sequence: TGTGCCAGCAGCCCCGGACAGCGGTATGAAAAACTGTTTTTT. It codes for CASSPGQRYEKLFF.

The gene calls are TRBV2 and TRBJ1-1, with TRBD1 as a possible D gene (5 bases). The CDR3 has 13 residues. V lost 8 bases to trimming and J lost 0 bases, with 10 bases between them. Germline V lookup: CDR1 SNHLY, CDR2 FYNNEI. The CDR3 DNA reads as TGTGCCAGCTCGGACACCCTGAACACTGAAGCTTTCTTT. Its protein is CASSDTLNTEAFF.

This clone appeared once. The chain links TRBV6-4 to TRBJ2-5; TRBD1 agrees at 8 bases. V was pared by 5 bases and J by 5 bases, with 4 bases of the junction left unmatched. The V gene's germline CDR1 is MRHNA and CDR2 SNTAGT. This CDR3 contains 13 residues. CDR3 bases: TGTGCCAGCAGTCAGGGGGCAGGGGAGACCCAGTACTTC. It encodes CASSQGAGETQYF.

The V and J genes are TRBV19 and TRBJ1-1, with D hard to call. This CDR3 comprises 13 residues. The V gene's germline CDR1 is LNHDA and CDR2 SQIVND (reference sequence). V lost 3 bases and J lost 6, with 11 bases in between. The CDR3 spells CASSMETEAEAFF. For the CDR3, the DNA is TGTGCCAGTAGTATGGAGACTGAAGCTGAAGCTTTCTTT.

The genes are TRBV6-5 and TRBJ2-6; tentatively, D is TRBD1 or TRBD2 (6 bases each). The germline V gene encodes CDR1 MNHEY and CDR2 SVGAGI. Trimming left V 5 bases short and J 4 bases short, with 12 bases between. The CDR3 length is 15 residues. CDR3 amino acids: CASSQGGSGANVLTF. DNA of the CDR3: TGTGCCAGCAGTCAAGGGGGGTCAGGGGCCAACGTCCTGACTTTC.

The chain has TRBV9 and TRBJ1-5; 10 bases map to TRBD1. The CDR3 has 15 amino acids. Germline CDR1 SGDLS, CDR2 YYNGEE. The trim removed 0 bases at V and 7 bases at J, leaving 4 bases unmatched. The CDR3 spells CASSVGQGARQPQHF. The CDR3 DNA is TGTGCCAGCAGCGTAGGACAGGGGGCGAGGCAGCCCCAGCATTTT.

The gene calls are TRBV11-2 and TRBJ2-1, with 10 bases lining up with TRBD2. This CDR3 comprises 14 residues. Germline loops: CDR1 SGHAT, CDR2 FQNNGV. V dropped 4 bases and J dropped 9; count of bases not matched to a gene: 6. In DNA, the CDR3 is TGTGCCAGCAGCTCCAATCTAGCGGGAGTTGAGCAGTTCTTC. Residues: CASSSNLAGVEQFF.

The chain recombines TRBV5-1 with TRBJ2-7; 7 nucleotides align to TRBD2. V was pared by 3 bases and J by 7 bases, with 10 bases of the junction left unmatched. Germline loops: CDR1 SGHRS, CDR2 YFSETQ. CDR3 length: 14 residues. The CDR3, as DNA: TGCGCCAGCAGCTCAGATATGTCCGGGAGGGAGCAGTACTTC. It yields the protein CASSSDMSGREQYF.

The chain employs TRBV7-3 and TRBJ2-3, with D uncertain. The CDR3 contains 14 residues. The ends were cut back, 4 bases at V and 0 bases at J, with 8 bases in the middle. Germline V gene sequence: CDR1 SGHTA, CDR2 FQGTGA. CDR3 in DNA: TGTGCCAGCAGCTCGACATCTAGCACAGATACGCAGTATTTT. As protein: CASSSTSSTDTQYF.

V gene TRBV7-3 combines with J gene TRBJ2-5; 9 bases map to TRBD1. The ends lost 5 bases at V and 6 bases at J; junction bases unmatched: 7. The CDR3 extends over 14 amino acids. The V gene's germline CDR1 is SGHTA and CDR2 FQGTGA. In nucleotides, the CDR3 is TGTGCCAGCAGCCCAGGACAGGGGTGGAAGACCCAGTACTTC. Translated, it gives CASSPGQGWKTQYF. The complete variable domain, with remaining parts taken from reference TRBV7-3 and TRBJ2-5, reads GAGVSQTPSNKVTEKGKYVELRCDPISGHTALYWYRQSLGQGPEFLIYFQGTGAADDSGLPNDRFFAVRPEGSVSTLKIQRTERGDSAVYLCASSPGQGWKTQYFGPGTRLLVL.

This sequence joins TRBV5-4 and TRBJ1-2, with a weak D call TRBD1 (6 bases). Germline CDR1 and CDR2: SGHNT and YYREEE (reference sequence). The CDR3 has 15 amino acids. V was shortened by 1 base and J by 6 bases, with 16 bases between the two germline ends. The CDR3 nucleotides read TGTGCCAGCAGCTTGAGCCAGGCGGCAGGGGATGGCTACACCTTC. It is translated as CASSLSQAAGDGYTF. Full variable domain (rest looked up from reference TRBV5-4 and TRBJ1-2): ETGVTQSPTHLIKTRGQQVTLRCSSQSGHNTVSWYQQALGQGPQFIFQYYREEENGRGNFPPRFSGLQFPNYSSELNVNALELDDSALYLCASSLSQAAGDGYTFGSGTRLTVV.

The chain links TRBV6-6 to TRBJ2-3; D is perhaps TRBD1 (6 bases). This CDR3 has 15 amino acids. Looked up from germline, CDR1 is MNHNY and CDR2 is SVGAGI (reference sequence). With 5 bases removed from V and 3 bases from J, the gap between germline ends came to 15 bases. In DNA, the CDR3 is TGTGCCAGCAGTCAACTACAGGGAACGACAGATACGCAGTATTTT. This sequence encodes CASSQLQGTTDTQYF.

The chain uses TRBV9 and TRBJ2-1, with 7 bases matching TRBD2. The V gene's germline CDR1 is SGDLS and CDR2 YYNGEE. This CDR3 is built from 13 residues. The junction had 0 bases not matched to a gene; V was cut back by 0 bases and J by 6 bases. CDR3 nucleotides: TGTGCCAGCAGCGTAGGACTAGCCAATGAGCAGTTCTTC. It translates to CASSVGLANEQFF.

V usage is TRBV6-6 and J usage is TRBJ1-2; the D is unclear. The germline CDR1 and CDR2 sequences are MNHNY and SVGAGI (reference sequence). The CDR3 has 14 residues. The V end was cut by 7 bases, the J end by 0 bases, with 12 bases between. CDR3 nucleotides: TGTGCCAGCATTCCGTCCGGGTCTAACTATGGCTACACCTTC. It yields the protein CASIPSGSNYGYTF.

This clone was seen a few times. The chain has TRBV19 and TRBJ1-1; D is perhaps TRBD1 (6 bases). V was clipped by 4 bases and J by 5 bases, with 8 bases between them. The CDR3 is 12 amino acids. The V gene's germline CDR1 is LNHDA and CDR2 SQIVND (reference sequence). Written as DNA, the CDR3 is TGTGCCAGTAGTAGAGGACAGACTGAAGCTTTCTTT. Encoded protein: CASSRGQTEAFF.

The gene calls are TRBV5-5 and TRBJ2-7, with D tentatively TRBD2 (5 bases). V shed 0 bases and J shed 5 bases, with 12 bases lying between them. Germline CDR1 is SGHKS and CDR2 is YYEKEE (reference sequence). The CDR3 runs 14 residues. The CDR3 DNA sequence: TGTGCCAGCAGCTTGGCAGAGGGTCACCACGAGCAGTACGTC. This encodes CASSLAEGHHEQYV.

The V call is TRBV6-6, the J call TRBJ1-4; TRBD1 aligns across 8 bases. Germline lookup yields CDR1 MNHNY and CDR2 SVGAGI (reference sequence). With 10 bases clipped from V and 8 bases from J, the junction kept 9 bases outside the gene matches. The CDR3 has 13 amino acids. The CDR3: CATLTGEGEKLFF. The CDR3 coding sequence is TGTGCCACCTTGACAGGGGAAGGGGAAAAACTGTTTTTT.

This chain links TRBV6-1 with TRBJ2-7; D uncertain. The CDR3 has 12 amino acids. Between the trimmed V and J ends, which lost 4 bases and 4 bases, there was a span of 8 bases. Germline assignment: CDR1 MNHNS and CDR2 SASEGT. CDR3 coding DNA: TGTGCCAGCAGTGCCGTCGGTTACGAGCAGTACGTC. Amino acid sequence: CASSAVGYEQYV.

This chain connects TRBV5-1 to TRBJ1-6; the match to TRBD1 covers 10 bases. This CDR3 has 14 residues. The V and J ends lost 5 bases and 7 bases, in that order; junction bases with no gene match: 3. Germline CDR1 SGHRS, CDR2 YFSETQ. This CDR3 reads CASRLDRGNSPLHF. The CDR3 DNA reads as TGCGCCAGCAGACTGGACAGGGGGAATTCACCCCTCCACTTT. Using reference TRBV5-1 and TRBJ1-6 for the parts outside the CDR3, the full variable domain is KAGVTQTPRYLIKTRGQQVTLSCSPISGHRSVSWYQQTPGQGLQFLFEYFSETQRNKGNFPGRFSGRQFSNSRSEMNVSTLELGDSALYLCASRLDRGNSPLHFGNGTRLTVT.

The V gene is TRBV6-5, the J gene TRBJ2-7, with 16 bases fitting TRBD2. The CDR3 sequence is 15 residues long. Trimming cost V 4 bases and J 5 bases; bases outside gene matches: 2. Germline lookup yields CDR1 MNHEY and CDR2 SVGAGI. CDR3 DNA sequence: TGTGCCAGCAGTTCGGGACTAGCGGGAGGGCACGAGCAGTACGTC. This translates into CASSSGLAGGHEQYV.

This rearrangement joins TRBV5-6 to TRBJ2-3, with unresolved D. This CDR3 is 13 amino acids long. V lost 1 base and J lost 6, with 9 bases in between. CDR1 is SGHDT and CDR2 is YYEEEE in the germline V gene. The CDR3 sequence is CASSLRRMDTQYF. CDR3 in DNA: TGTGCCAGCAGCTTGAGGCGGATGGATACGCAGTATTTT.

The V and J genes are TRBV12-2 and TRBJ2-1. TRBV12-2 is a listed pseudogene. This CDR3 has 14 amino acids. The CDR3 region has the DNA TGTGCAAGTCGCCCCAGTAGCTCCTACAATGAGCAGTTCTTC. Translating gives CASRPSSSYNEQFF.

This chain connects TRBV11-3 to TRBJ2-1, with unresolved D. The germline V gene encodes CDR1 SGHNT and CDR2 YENEEA. V lost 2 bases, J lost 3 bases, and 5 bases lay in between. The CDR3 sequence is 13 residues long. CDR3 bases: TGTGCCAGCAGCTTAAACCTCTACAATGAGCAGTTCTTC. This encodes CASSLNLYNEQFF.

This chain connects TRBV6-5 to TRBJ2-1; D possibly corresponds to TRBD2 (5 bases). Looked up from germline, CDR1 is MNHEY and CDR2 is SVGAGI. This CDR3 has 9 amino acids. V dropped 8 bases and J dropped 12 bases, with 8 bases sitting between them. The CDR3 bases are TGTGCCAGCGCTCGGGGGCAGTTCTTC. Protein: CASARGQFF.

This clone has only one observation. J is TRBJ1-2 and V is TRBV6-5; possible D gene TRBD1, 5 bases. The V end was cut by 6 bases, the J end by 13 bases, with 18 bases between. The CDR3 runs 12 residues. Germline CDR1 reads MNHEY; CDR2 reads SVGAGI. The CDR3 loop reads CASRGQGPPSTF. DNA for the CDR3: TGTGCCAGCAGGGGGCAGGGCCCACCAAGCACCTTC.

Here the CDR3 reads CAISESNNGYTF. The CDR3 DNA reads as TGTGCCATCAGTGAGTCGAATAATGGCTACACCTTC. The chain is built from TRBV10-3 and TRBJ1-2; D call uncertain. Trimming removed 0 bases from V and 6 bases from J, with 5 bases in between. This CDR3 has 12 residues. CDR1 ENHRY and CDR2 SYGVKD come from the germline V gene.